Presented here are 32 T cell receptor beta chains from one specimen sequenced in a study of T-cell reconstitution after alpha-beta-depleted transplantation in children. Preparation of the TCRbeta library involved a method that used unique molecular identifiers. TCRdb used MiXCR to reprocess the PCR reads, holding one entry per CDR3 protein. Of 250,000 to 300,000 distinct CDR3 sequences in the sample, around a tenth were seen once. Sample: PBMCs, taken before TCRalphabeta/CD19-depleted stem cell transplant. The receptors originated from a boy less than two years old with acute myeloid leukemia, due to receive a stem cell transplant.

This clonotype has more than one count but fewer than ten. V and J are TRBV10-3 and TRBJ2-3; the match to TRBD2 covers 8 bases. This CDR3 spans 13 amino acids. Germline V gene data show CDR1 as ENHRY and CDR2 as SYGVKD. Trimming at V came to 7 bases and at J to 3 bases, leaving 3 bases not matched to a gene. Here the CDR3 reads CAIKGLVTDTQYF. The CDR3 nucleotides are TGTGCCATCAAGGGACTAGTGACAGATACGCAGTATTTT.

At least ten counts were recorded for this clonotype. The chain joins TRBV14 to TRBJ2-1; D is unresolved. CDR1 and CDR2 (germline): SGHDN, FVKESK. V lost 6 bases and J lost 9, with 12 bases in between. This CDR3 has 12 residues. CDR3 bases: TGTGCCAGCAGTCATTCCCCCCTTGAGCAGTTCTTC. Encoded protein: CASSHSPLEQFF.

This clonotype appeared many times. The chain employs TRBV4-3 and TRBJ2-1; TRBD2 might be the D (5 bases). This CDR3 is 18 amino acids long. Looked up from germline, CDR1 is LGHNA and CDR2 is YSLEER. Trimming took 8 bases from V and 0 from J, leaving 23 bases between them. CDR3 sequence (DNA): TGCGCCAGCCAAGATACCGGGATGAAATTAAGCTCCTACAATGAGCAGTTCTTC. This translates into CASQDTGMKLSSYNEQFF.

This clonotype was observed at least ten times. V usage is TRBV12-3 or TRBV12-4 and J usage is TRBJ1-6; 8 bases match TRBD1. V lost 4 bases to trimming and J lost 6 bases; unmatched junction nucleotides: 5. The CDR3 consists of 15 residues. This CDR3 is CASSSGTGPNSPLHF. The CDR3 coding sequence is TGTGCCAGCAGTTCGGGGACAGGCCCTAATTCACCCCTCCACTTT.

This clonotype was seen at least ten times. CDR3: CASSAPRLSTTGELFF. The DNA for the CDR3 is TGTGCCAGCAGTGCCCCCCGACTAAGCACCACCGGGGAGCTGTTTTTT. This chain connects TRBV28 to TRBJ2-2; tentative D call: TRBD2 (5 bases). V was pared by 5 bases and J by 4 bases, with 17 bases between. Germline V gene sequence: CDR1 MDHEN, CDR2 SYDVKM. This CDR3 is 16 amino acids long.

This clonotype showed up many times. This chain links TRBV7-3 with TRBJ1-1; TRBD1 matches at 8 bases. The CDR3 has 14 residues. The V and J ends lost 5 bases and 5 bases, in that order; junction bases with no gene match: 7. The germline CDR1 and CDR2 sequences are SGHTA and FQGTGA. CDR3 in amino acids: CASSVDRGKTEAFF. The DNA of the CDR3 is TGTGCCAGCAGCGTAGACAGGGGAAAGACTGAAGCTTTCTTT. Together with reference TRBV7-3 and TRBJ1-1, the CDR3 gives the full variable domain: GAGVSQTPSNKVTEKGKYVELRCDPISGHTALYWYRQSLGQGPEFLIYFQGTGAADDSGLPNDRFFAVRPEGSVSTLKIQRTERGDSAVYLCASSVDRGKTEAFFGQGTRLTVV.

This clonotype was counted many times. The chain links TRBV2 to TRBJ2-7; 13 bases are shared with TRBD2. CDR3 length equals 15 residues. The germline V gene has CDR1 SNHLY and CDR2 FYNNEI. V lost 5 bases to trimming and J lost 0 bases; unmatched junction nucleotides: 1. The chain's CDR3 is CASSRTSGSSYEQYF. DNA of the CDR3: TGTGCCAGCAGTCGGACTAGCGGGAGCTCCTACGAGCAGTACTTC.

This clonotype was recorded at least ten times. V gene TRBV24-1 combines with J gene TRBJ2-5; the match to TRBD1 covers 9 bases. After removal of 2 bases from V and 5 bases from J, the junction contained 8 bases not matched to a gene. Germline V lookup: CDR1 KGHDR, CDR2 SFDVKD. The CDR3 spans 16 residues. CDR3 sequence (DNA): TGTGCCACCAGTGATTCCAGGACAGGGGCTAGGGAGACCCAGTACTTC. This codes for CATSDSRTGARETQYF.

Many counts were recorded for this clonotype. This chain uses TRBV7-3 with TRBJ2-2; no clear D gene. There are 13 residues in the CDR3. The germline V gene has CDR1 SGHTA and CDR2 FQGTGA. V was clipped by 8 bases and J by 2 bases, with 9 bases between them. In DNA form, the CDR3 reads TGTGCCAGCCGGGCAGCTAACACCGGGGAGCTGTTTTTT. Encoded protein: CASRAANTGELFF.

This clonotype has a count of ten or more. The V gene is TRBV5-1, the J gene TRBJ1-2; D call uncertain. This CDR3 is 15 amino acids long. Looked up from germline, CDR1 is SGHRS and CDR2 is YFSETQ. V was clipped by 0 bases and J by 5 bases, with 14 bases between them. The CDR3 DNA is TGCGCCAGCAGCTTGGGGCCGGACTTTGAATATGGCTACACCTTC. This encodes CASSLGPDFEYGYTF.

This clonotype was seen at least ten times. The chain combines TRBV7-3 with TRBJ2-7; D is perhaps TRBD2 (6 bases). The V gene lost 2 bases and the J gene lost 2 bases, with 13 bases spanning the gap. This CDR3 spans 15 amino acids. The V gene's germline CDR1 is SGHTA and CDR2 FQGTGA. CDR3 nucleotides: TGTGCCAGCAGCTTATCAGCGGGTGCTCCCTACGAGCAGTACTTC. It specifies CASSLSAGAPYEQYF.

This clonotype was seen repeatedly, ten times or more. The V gene is TRBV9, the J gene TRBJ2-3; 8 bases are a match to TRBD2. CDR1 and CDR2 from the germline V gene are SGDLS and YYNGEE. The V gene end was trimmed by 2 bases and the J gene end by 1 base; junction bases not matched to a gene: 6. This CDR3 is 16 amino acids long. The CDR3 protein is CASSVPLREGTDTQYF. CDR3 DNA sequence: TGTGCCAGCAGCGTCCCTCTGCGGGAGGGCACAGATACGCAGTATTTT.

This clonotype has a count of ten or more. The chain employs TRBV2 and TRBJ1-5; TRBD1 agrees at 8 bases. The CDR3 extends over 13 amino acids. From germline, CDR1 is SNHLY and CDR2 FYNNEI. After removal of 4 bases from V and 7 bases from J, the junction contained 3 bases not matched to a gene. CDR3 region: CASSGQGRQPQHF. The CDR3 DNA follows: TGTGCCAGCAGTGGACAGGGGCGGCAGCCCCAGCATTTT.

As for this clonotype: A single base separates this from a much larger clone, so it may be a read error. The V and J genes are TRBV14 and TRBJ2-7, with TRBD2 identical over 12 bases. The CDR3 is 16 amino acids. CDR1 is SGHDN and CDR2 is FVKESK in the germline V gene. Trimming cost V 4 bases and J 3 bases; bases outside gene matches: 7. Here the CDR3 reads CASSRLLAGGDYEQYF. DNA for the CDR3: TGTGCCAGCAGCCGCCTACTAGCGGGAGGAGACTACGAGCAGTACTTC.

A note on this clonotype: Lacking the conserved final phenylalanine or tryptophan, this CDR3 likely reflects a read error. The chain recombines TRBV5-1 with TRBJ2-3, with D unclear. The end of the DNA is better explained by TRBJ1-5, so the J call may be wrong. The CDR3 runs 17 residues. The germline V gene has CDR1 SGHRS and CDR2 YFSETQ. CDR3 nucleotide sequence: TGCGCCAGCAGCTCCCGGACTAGCGGGAGTAGGGCAGATACGCAGCATGTT. Translated: CASSSRTSGSRADTQHV.

This clonotype was seen repeatedly, ten times or more. The rearrangement uses TRBV29-1 and TRBJ2-3; tentatively, D is TRBD1 (5 bases). This CDR3 region has 11 residues. The V and J ends lost 3 bases and 6 bases respectively, with 7 bases between them. The germline CDR1 and CDR2 sequences are SQVTM and ANQGSEA. For the CDR3, the DNA is TGCAGCGTTGATAGGGGTGATACGCAGTATTTT. Translating gives CSVDRGDTQYF.

This clonotype was seen many times. The chain recombines TRBV20-1 with TRBJ2-3; D tentatively reads TRBD1 or TRBD2 (6 bases each). The germline V gene encodes CDR1 DFQATT and CDR2 SNEGSKA (reference sequence). V was pared by 5 bases and J by 5 bases, with 14 bases between. CDR3 size: 13 residues. CDR3 residues: CSARWGAEDTQYF. CDR3 nucleotide sequence: TGCAGTGCTCGATGGGGGGCTGAAGATACGCAGTATTTT.

A note on this clonotype: This may arise from a read error, as a much more abundant clone is one base away. The rearrangement joins TRBV27 to TRBJ2-7, with a possible D match to TRBD2 (6 bases). The CDR3 runs 14 residues. Germline V gives CDR1 MNHEY, CDR2 SMNVEV (reference sequence). Trimming pared 2 bases from V and 6 bases from J, leaving 14 bases between. CDR3 nucleotide sequence: TGTGCCAGCAGTTTAGGGCGGGGAGCCTCCGAGCAGTACTTC. Amino acid sequence: CASSLGRGASEQYF.

This clonotype was counted a few times. The chain has TRBV5-1 and TRBJ2-1; no clear D gene. V was pared by 1 base and J by 1 base, with 9 bases between. This CDR3 has 15 residues. Germline V CDR1 and CDR2: SGHRS, YFSETQ. The CDR3 bases are TGCGCCAGCAGCTTGTCGGCGTGGTCCTACAATGAGCAGTTCTTC. Its translation: CASSLSAWSYNEQFF.

At least ten counts were recorded for this clonotype. J is TRBJ1-1 and V is TRBV6-2 or TRBV6-3, with D uncertain. The CDR3 totals 14 residues. Germline CDR1 is MNHEY and CDR2 is SVGEGT. The V and J ends lost 2 bases and 4 bases respectively, with 11 bases between them. CDR3: CASSYPHDSTEAFF. The CDR3 coding sequence is TGTGCCAGCAGTTACCCCCACGATAGCACTGAAGCTTTCTTT.

The DNA for the CDR3 is TGTGCCAGCAGTTACCGGACTAGCGGATCCTACGAGCAGTACTTC. It codes for CASSYRTSGSYEQYF. This chain connects TRBV6-2 or TRBV6-3 to TRBJ2-7, with 10 bases that match TRBD2. The junction had 2 bases not matched to a gene; V was cut back by 2 bases and J by 1 base. Germline V gives CDR1 MNHEY, CDR2 SVGEGT. The CDR3 extends over 15 amino acids.

This clonotype was counted many times. V is TRBV24-1 and J is TRBJ2-5; 8 bases map to TRBD2. V shed 3 bases and J 5 bases; nucleotides not matched to a gene: 7. The CDR3 spans 15 residues. Germline V gives CDR1 KGHDR, CDR2 SFDVKD. The CDR3 sequence: CATSDPSGRDETQYF. The DNA of the CDR3 is TGTGCCACCAGTGATCCCAGCGGGAGAGACGAGACCCAGTACTTC.

This clonotype was recorded many times. The chain combines TRBV6-1 with TRBJ2-7, with D tentatively TRBD2 (6 bases). V was pared by 8 bases and J by 2 bases, with 16 bases between. Germline loops: CDR1 MNHNS, CDR2 SASEGT. CDR3 size: 14 residues. In nucleotides, the CDR3 is TGTGCCAGCCTTTCGGATACTAGCCCCTACGAGCAGTACTTC. Protein product: CASLSDTSPYEQYF.

As concerns this clonotype: The junction departs from germline at one end; a sequencing error may be responsible. V and J are TRBV7-3 and TRBJ2-3, with 11 bases lining up with TRBD2. The length of the CDR3 is 15 residues. Germline loops: CDR1 SGHTA, CDR2 FQGTGA. The CDR3 loop reads CVSSSSGGNTDTQYF. The CDR3 nucleotides read TGTGTCAGCAGCTCTAGCGGGGGGAACACAGATACGCAGTATTTT.

This clonotype was recorded at least ten times. The chain couples TRBV12-3 or TRBV12-4 to TRBJ1-2, with unresolved D. V was cut by 4 bases and J by 4 bases, with 7 bases left in between. The CDR3 is 12 amino acids. CDR3 loop: CASSYLGYGYTF. For the CDR3, the DNA is TGTGCCAGCAGTTACTTAGGCTATGGCTACACCTTC.

This rearrangement joins TRBV27 to TRBJ2-7; 8 positions agree with TRBD2. In germline, CDR1 is MNHEY, CDR2 SMNVEV (reference sequence). The CDR3 covers 15 residues. The V gene end was trimmed by 2 bases and the J gene end by 3 bases; junction bases not matched to a gene: 6. Here the CDR3 reads CASSLGLAVVYEQYF. In DNA form, the CDR3 reads TGTGCCAGCAGTTTAGGACTAGCTGTTGTCTACGAGCAGTACTTC.

This sequence joins TRBV19 and TRBJ2-1; 8 nucleotides match TRBD2. The CDR3 totals 13 residues. CDR1 is LNHDA and CDR2 is SQIVND in the germline V gene (reference sequence). Trimming at V came to 6 bases and at J to 5 bases, leaving 3 bases not matched to a gene. The CDR3: CASRTSDHNEQFF. CDR3 bases: TGTGCCAGTAGGACTAGCGACCACAATGAGCAGTTCTTC.

In its sample, this clonotype was seen many times. One end of the junction does not line up with germline, which may come from a read error. The chain uses TRBV24-1 and TRBJ2-1; perhaps TRBD1 as D (6 bases). This CDR3 is built from 16 residues. Per the germline V gene, CDR1 is KGHDR and CDR2 is SFDVKD. The CDR3 is CATSDFPRGPYNEQFF. The CDR3 DNA reads as TGTGCCACCAGCGATTTCCCCAGGGGCCCCTACAATGAGCAGTTCTTC.

This clonotype came up a few times. The genes are TRBV25-1 and TRBJ1-5, with D possibly TRBD1 on 5 matching bases. Per germline, CDR1 MGHDK and CDR2 SYGVNS. Trimming stripped 3 bases from V and 6 bases from J, with 9 bases between. The CDR3 totals 13 residues. CDR3 protein: CASSDGGSQPQHF. CDR3 DNA sequence: TGTGCCAGCAGTGACGGGGGGAGTCAGCCCCAGCATTTT.

This clonotype appeared many times. The V gene is TRBV7-8, the J gene TRBJ1-5; the D gene is possibly TRBD1 (5 bases). V lost 1 base to trimming and J lost 8 bases, with 21 bases between them. Germline loops: CDR1 SGHVS, CDR2 FQNEAQ. There are 17 residues in the CDR3. CDR3 DNA sequence: TGTGCCAGCAGCTTAGAAGTTAGGACATCCCGTTTAGAGCCCCAGCATTTT. It encodes CASSLEVRTSRLEPQHF.

This rearrangement joins TRBV2 to TRBJ2-2, with D possibly TRBD2 on 6 matching bases. Germline V gene sequence: CDR1 SNHLY, CDR2 FYNNEI. Trimming pared 2 bases from V and 5 bases from J, leaving 15 bases between. This CDR3 contains 16 residues. CDR3 loop: CASSEFGYRGTGELFF. DNA for the CDR3: TGTGCCAGCAGTGAATTCGGCTACCGGGGGACCGGGGAGCTGTTTTTT.

This clonotype has at least ten counts. The V gene is TRBV7-8, the J gene TRBJ2-1; D is unclear. The CDR3 runs 12 residues. Trimming shortened V by 3 bases and J by 3 bases, and 3 bases separated the two germline ends. Germline V gene data show CDR1 as SGHVS and CDR2 as FQNEAQ. The CDR3, as DNA: TGTGCCAGCAGCTTCAACTACAATGAGCAGTTCTTC. Translation: CASSFNYNEQFF.